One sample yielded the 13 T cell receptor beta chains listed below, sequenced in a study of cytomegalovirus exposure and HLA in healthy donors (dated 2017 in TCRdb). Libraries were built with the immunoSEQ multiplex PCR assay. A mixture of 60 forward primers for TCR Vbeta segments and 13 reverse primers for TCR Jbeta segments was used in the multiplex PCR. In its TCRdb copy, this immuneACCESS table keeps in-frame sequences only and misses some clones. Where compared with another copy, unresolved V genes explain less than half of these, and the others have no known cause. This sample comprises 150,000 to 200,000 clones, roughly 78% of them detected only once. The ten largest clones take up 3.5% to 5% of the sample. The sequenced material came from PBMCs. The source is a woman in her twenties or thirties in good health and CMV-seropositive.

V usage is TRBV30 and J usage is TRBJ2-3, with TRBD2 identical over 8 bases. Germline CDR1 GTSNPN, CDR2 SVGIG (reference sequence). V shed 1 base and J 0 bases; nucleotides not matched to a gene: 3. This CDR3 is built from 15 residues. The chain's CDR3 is CAWSGSSGSTDTQYF. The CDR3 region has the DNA TGTGCCTGGAGTGGTTCTAGCGGGAGCACAGATACGCAGTATTTT. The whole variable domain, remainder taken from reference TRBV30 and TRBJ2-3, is SQTIHQWPATLVQPVGSPLSLECTVEGTSNPNLYWYRQAAGRGLQLLFYSVGIGQISSEVPQNLSASRPQDRQFILSSKKLLLSDSGFYLCAWSGSSGSTDTQYFGPGTRLTVL.

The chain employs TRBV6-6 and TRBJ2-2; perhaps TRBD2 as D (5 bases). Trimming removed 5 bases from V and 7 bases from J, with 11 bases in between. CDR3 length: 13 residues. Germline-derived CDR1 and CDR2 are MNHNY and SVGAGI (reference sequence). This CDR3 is CASSKEDGGELFF. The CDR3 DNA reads TGTGCCAGCAGTAAGGAGGACGGCGGGGAGCTGTTTTTT.

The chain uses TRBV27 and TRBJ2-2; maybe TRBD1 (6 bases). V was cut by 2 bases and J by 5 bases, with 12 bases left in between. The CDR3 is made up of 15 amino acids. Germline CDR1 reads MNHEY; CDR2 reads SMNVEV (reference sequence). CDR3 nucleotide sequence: TGTGCCAGCAGTTTAGTGGGGGCGCGGACCGGGGAGCTGTTTTTT. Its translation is CASSLVGARTGELFF.

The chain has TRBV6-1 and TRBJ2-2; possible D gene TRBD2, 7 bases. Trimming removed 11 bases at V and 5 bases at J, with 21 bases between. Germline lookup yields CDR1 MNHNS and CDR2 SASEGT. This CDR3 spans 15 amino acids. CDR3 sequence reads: CAGGLAGEWTGELFF. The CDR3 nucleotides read TGTGCCGGGGGGCTGGCGGGAGAGTGGACCGGGGAGCTGTTTTTT.

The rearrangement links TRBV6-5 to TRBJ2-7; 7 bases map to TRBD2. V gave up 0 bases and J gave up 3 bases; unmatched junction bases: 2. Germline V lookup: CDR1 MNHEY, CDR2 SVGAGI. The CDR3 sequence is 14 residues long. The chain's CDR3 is CASSYSGGVYEQYF. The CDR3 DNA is TGTGCCAGCAGTTACTCGGGGGGGGTCTACGAGCAGTACTTC.

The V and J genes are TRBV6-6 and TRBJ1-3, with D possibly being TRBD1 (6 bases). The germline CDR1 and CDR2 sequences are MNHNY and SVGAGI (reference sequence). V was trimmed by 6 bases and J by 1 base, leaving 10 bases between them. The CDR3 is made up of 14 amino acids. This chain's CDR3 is CASRPGQSGNTIYF. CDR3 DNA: TGTGCCAGCAGACCGGGACAATCTGGAAACACCATATATTTT.

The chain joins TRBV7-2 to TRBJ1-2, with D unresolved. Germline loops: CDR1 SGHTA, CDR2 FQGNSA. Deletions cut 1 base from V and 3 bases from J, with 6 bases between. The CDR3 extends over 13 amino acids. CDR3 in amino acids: CASSLVRDYGYTF. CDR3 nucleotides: TGTGCCAGCAGCTTAGTTCGGGACTATGGCTACACCTTC. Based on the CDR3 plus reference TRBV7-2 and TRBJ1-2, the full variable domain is GAGVSQSPSNKVTEKGKDVELRCDPISGHTALYWYRQSLGQGLEFLIYFQGNSAPDKSGLPSDRFSAERTGGSVSTLTIQRTQQEDSAVYLCASSLVRDYGYTFGSGTRLTVV.

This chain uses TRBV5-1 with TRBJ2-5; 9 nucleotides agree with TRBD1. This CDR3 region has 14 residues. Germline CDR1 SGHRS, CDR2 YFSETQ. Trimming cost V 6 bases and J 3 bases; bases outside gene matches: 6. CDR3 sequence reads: CASTSGTGKETQYF. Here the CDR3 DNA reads TGCGCCAGCACGTCCGGGACAGGGAAAGAGACCCAGTACTTC. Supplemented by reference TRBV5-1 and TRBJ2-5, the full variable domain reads KAGVTQTPRYLIKTRGQQVTLSCSPISGHRSVSWYQQTPGQGLQFLFEYFSETQRNKGNFPGRFSGRQFSNSRSEMNVSTLELGDSALYLCASTSGTGKETQYFGPGTRLLVL.

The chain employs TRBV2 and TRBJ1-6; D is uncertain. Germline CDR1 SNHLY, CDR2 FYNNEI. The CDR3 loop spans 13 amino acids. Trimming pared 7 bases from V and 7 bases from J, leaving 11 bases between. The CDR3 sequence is CASNRVENSPLHF. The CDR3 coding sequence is TGTGCCAGCAATCGGGTGGAAAATTCACCCCTCCACTTT.

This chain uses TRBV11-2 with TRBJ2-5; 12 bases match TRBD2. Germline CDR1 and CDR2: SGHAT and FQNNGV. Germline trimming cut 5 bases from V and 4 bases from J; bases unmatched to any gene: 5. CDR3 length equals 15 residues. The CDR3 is CASSILLAGGETQYF. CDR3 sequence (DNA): TGTGCCAGCAGCATCCTACTAGCGGGAGGAGAGACCCAGTACTTC.

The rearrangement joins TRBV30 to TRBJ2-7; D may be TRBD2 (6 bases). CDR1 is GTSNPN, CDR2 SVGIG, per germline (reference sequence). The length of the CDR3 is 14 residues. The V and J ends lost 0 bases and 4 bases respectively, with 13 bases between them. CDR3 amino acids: CAWSVTGDLYEQYF. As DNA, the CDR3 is TGTGCCTGGAGTGTAACGGGGGACCTTTACGAGCAGTACTTC.

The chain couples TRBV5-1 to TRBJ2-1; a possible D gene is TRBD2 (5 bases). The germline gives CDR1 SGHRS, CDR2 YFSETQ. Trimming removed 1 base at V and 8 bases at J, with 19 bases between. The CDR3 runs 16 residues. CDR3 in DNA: TGCGCCAGCAGCTTGTCTGGGCGGGTCCGAATCGATGAGCAGTTCTTC. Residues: CASSLSGRVRIDEQFF.

Here the CDR3 reads CASSPGNRQGYGYTF. DNA for the CDR3: TGTGCCAGCAGCCCAGGGAATCGACAGGGCTATGGCTACACCTTC. This sequence joins TRBV5-4 and TRBJ1-2, with 7 bases identical to TRBD1. Germline V gene sequence: CDR1 SGHNT, CDR2 YYREEE (reference sequence). Trimming took 4 bases from V and 4 from J; bases not matched to a gene: 10. CDR3 length equals 15 residues. Full variable domain (missing parts from reference TRBV5-4 and TRBJ1-2): ETGVTQSPTHLIKTRGQQVTLRCSSQSGHNTVSWYQQALGQGPQFIFQYYREEENGRGNFPPRFSGLQFPNYSSELNVNALELDDSALYLCASSPGNRQGYGYTFGSGTRLTVV.